This T cell receptor (beta chain) is from a study of T cell repertoires in cytomegalovirus infection (dated by TCRdb to between 2018 and 2021). In the study overall: Alongside well-studied HLA-B-restricted epitopes, the peptide stimulations were aimed at recently identified HLA-C-restricted CMV epitopes, whose presentation resists viral immunomodulation. Donor HLA type was relevant to the analysis, because carriage of CMV infection together with the matching HLA type was indicated by public TCR beta signatures. Broad study findings and their caveats: In both this cohort and an independent roughly 330-donor cohort, the cumulative frequency of public TCR beta family members distinguished carriers of CMV infection plus the relevant HLA type. The ex vivo response was dominated by HLA-C-restricted CMV-specific TCR beta clonotypes, which also provided the single most frequent clonotype in two of eight donors.

The data were produced on an Illumina HiSeq 1500. TCRdb reworked the public reads: Q25 trimming with fastp, MiXCR clone assembly, productive beta chains retained. Under each unique CDR3 protein, matching rows form one entry showing the most common genes and DNA. Counted in this sample were hundreds of thousands of distinct CDR3 sequences; around 31% of them appeared once. Of the sample, around a sixth is held by the ten largest clones. Concerning this clonotype: Its target antigen remains unknown. No per-base quality is available; no much larger clone lies one base away.

The CDR3 runs 16 residues from the cysteine to the phenylalanine. Only the CDR3 DNA stays, 48 bases, in frame from base 1. The V end gives up 3 bases and the J end 5 bases, leaving 6 bases in the junction not matched to a gene. Via the germline V gene, CDR1 is SNHLY and CDR2 FYNNEI. This specimen's treatment or condition label, per the study, means: in vitro stimulation with specific CMV peptide epitopes to enrich CMV-specific T cells. Recombination linked TRBV2 to TRBJ2-2; a stretch of 10 junction bases matches TRBD2. Specimen: cultured PBMCs, collected from culture after CMV antigen stimulation. The TCR comes from a human donor in good health (CMV status not recorded). Some clones in this sample may be carry-over from other donors' samples. The CDR3 has the sequence CASSEELAGVTGELFF. Here is the DNA: TGTGCCAGCAGTGAGGAGCTAGCGGGAGTGACCGGGGAGCTGTTTTTT.